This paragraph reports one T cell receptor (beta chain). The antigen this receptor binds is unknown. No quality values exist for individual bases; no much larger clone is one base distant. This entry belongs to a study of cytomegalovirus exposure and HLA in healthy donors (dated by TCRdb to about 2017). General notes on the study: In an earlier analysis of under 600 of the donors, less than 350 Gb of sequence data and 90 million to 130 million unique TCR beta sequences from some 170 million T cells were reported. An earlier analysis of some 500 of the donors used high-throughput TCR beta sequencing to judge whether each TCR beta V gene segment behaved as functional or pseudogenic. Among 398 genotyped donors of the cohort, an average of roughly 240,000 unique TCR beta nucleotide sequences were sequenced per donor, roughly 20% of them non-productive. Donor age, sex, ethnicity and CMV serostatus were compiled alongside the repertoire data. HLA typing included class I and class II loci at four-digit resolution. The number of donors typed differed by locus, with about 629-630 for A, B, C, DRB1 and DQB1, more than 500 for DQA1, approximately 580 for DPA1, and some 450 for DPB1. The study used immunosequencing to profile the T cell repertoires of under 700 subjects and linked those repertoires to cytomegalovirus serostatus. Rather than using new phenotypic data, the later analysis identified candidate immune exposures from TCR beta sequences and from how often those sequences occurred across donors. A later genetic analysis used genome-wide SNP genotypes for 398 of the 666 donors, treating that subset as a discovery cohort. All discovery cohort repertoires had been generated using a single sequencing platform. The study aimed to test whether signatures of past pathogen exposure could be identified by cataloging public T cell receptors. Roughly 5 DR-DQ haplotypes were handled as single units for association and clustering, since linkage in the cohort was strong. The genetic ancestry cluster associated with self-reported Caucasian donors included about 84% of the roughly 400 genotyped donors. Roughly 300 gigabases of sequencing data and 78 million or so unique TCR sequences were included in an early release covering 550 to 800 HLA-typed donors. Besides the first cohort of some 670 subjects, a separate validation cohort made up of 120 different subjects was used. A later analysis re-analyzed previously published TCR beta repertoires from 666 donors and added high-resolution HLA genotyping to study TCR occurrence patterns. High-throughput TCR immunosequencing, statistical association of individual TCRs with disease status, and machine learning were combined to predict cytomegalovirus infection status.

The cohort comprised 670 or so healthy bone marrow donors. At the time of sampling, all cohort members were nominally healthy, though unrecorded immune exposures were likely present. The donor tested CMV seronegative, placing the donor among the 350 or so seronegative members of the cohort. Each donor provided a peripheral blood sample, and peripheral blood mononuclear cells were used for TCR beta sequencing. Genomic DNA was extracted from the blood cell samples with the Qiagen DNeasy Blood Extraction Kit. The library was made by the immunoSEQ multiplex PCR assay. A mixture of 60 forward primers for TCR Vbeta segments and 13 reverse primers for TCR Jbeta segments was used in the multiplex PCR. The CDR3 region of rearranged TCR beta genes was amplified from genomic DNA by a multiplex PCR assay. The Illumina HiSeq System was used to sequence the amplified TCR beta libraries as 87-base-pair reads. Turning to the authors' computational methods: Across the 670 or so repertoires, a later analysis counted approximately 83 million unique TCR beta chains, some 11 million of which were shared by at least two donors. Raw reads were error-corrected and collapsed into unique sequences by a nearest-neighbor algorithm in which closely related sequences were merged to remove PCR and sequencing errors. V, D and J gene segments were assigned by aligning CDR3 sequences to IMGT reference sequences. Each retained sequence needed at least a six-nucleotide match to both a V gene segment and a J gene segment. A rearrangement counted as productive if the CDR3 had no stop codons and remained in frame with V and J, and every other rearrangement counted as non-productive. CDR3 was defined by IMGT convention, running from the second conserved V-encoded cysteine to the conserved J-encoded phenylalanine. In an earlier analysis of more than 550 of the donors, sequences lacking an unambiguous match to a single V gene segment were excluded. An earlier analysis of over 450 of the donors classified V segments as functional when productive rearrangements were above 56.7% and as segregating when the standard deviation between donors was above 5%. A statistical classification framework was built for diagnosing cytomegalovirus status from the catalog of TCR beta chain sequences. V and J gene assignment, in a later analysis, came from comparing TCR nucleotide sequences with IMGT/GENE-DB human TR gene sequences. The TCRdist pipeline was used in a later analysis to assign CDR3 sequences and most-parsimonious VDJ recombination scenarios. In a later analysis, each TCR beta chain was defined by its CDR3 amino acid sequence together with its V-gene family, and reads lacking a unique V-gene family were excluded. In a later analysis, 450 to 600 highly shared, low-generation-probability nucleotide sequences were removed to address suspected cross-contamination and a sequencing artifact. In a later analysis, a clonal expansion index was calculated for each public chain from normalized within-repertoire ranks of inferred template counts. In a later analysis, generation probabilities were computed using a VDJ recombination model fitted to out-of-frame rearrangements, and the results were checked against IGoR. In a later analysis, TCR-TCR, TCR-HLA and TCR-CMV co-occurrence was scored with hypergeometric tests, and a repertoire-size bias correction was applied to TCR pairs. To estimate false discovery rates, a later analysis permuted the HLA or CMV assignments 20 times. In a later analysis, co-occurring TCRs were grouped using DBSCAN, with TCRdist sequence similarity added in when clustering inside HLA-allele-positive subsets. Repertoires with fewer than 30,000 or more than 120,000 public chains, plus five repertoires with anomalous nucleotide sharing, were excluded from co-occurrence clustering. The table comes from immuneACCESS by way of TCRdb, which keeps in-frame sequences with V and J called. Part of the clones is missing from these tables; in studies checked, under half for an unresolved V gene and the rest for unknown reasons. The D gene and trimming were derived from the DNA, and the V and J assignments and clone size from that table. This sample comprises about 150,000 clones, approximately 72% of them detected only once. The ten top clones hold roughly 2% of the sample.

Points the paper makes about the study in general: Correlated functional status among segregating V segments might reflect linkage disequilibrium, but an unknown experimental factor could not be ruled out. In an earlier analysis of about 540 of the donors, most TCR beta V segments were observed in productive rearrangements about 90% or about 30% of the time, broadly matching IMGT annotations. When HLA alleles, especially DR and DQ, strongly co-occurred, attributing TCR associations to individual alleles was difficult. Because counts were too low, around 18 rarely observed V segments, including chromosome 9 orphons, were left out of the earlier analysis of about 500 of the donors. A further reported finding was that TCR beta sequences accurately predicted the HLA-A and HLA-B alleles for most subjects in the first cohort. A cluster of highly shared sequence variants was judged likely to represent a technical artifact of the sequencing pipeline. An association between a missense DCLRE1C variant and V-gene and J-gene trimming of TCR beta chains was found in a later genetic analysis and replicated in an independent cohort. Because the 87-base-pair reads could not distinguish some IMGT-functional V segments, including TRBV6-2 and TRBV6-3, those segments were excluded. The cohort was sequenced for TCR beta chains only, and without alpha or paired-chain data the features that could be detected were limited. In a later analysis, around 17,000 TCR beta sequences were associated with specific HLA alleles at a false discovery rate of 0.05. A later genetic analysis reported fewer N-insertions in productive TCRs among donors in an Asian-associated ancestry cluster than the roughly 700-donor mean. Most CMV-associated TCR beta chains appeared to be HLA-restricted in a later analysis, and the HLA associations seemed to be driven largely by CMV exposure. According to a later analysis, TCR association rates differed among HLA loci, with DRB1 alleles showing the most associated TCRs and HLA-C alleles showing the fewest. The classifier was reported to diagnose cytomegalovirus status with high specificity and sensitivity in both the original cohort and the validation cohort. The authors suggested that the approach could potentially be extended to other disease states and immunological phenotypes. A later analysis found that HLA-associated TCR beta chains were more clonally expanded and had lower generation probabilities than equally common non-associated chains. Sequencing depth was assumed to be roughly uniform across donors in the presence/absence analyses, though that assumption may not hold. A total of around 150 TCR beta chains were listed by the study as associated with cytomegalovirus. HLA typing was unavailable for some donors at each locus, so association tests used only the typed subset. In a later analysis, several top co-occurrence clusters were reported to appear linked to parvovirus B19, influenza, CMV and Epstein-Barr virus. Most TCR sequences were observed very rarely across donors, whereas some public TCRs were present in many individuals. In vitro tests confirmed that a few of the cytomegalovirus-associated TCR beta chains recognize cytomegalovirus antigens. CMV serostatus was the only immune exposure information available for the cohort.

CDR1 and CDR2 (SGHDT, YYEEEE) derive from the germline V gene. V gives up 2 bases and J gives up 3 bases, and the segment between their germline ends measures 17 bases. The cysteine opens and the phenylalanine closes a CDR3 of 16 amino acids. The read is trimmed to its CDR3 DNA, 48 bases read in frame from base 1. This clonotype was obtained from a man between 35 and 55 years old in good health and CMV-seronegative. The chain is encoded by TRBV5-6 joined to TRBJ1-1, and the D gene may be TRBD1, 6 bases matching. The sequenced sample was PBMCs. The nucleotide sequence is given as TGTGCCAGCAGCTTCTCGGGGGCCGGGGGGGACACTGAAGCTTTCTTT. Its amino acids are CASSFSGAGGDTEAFF.